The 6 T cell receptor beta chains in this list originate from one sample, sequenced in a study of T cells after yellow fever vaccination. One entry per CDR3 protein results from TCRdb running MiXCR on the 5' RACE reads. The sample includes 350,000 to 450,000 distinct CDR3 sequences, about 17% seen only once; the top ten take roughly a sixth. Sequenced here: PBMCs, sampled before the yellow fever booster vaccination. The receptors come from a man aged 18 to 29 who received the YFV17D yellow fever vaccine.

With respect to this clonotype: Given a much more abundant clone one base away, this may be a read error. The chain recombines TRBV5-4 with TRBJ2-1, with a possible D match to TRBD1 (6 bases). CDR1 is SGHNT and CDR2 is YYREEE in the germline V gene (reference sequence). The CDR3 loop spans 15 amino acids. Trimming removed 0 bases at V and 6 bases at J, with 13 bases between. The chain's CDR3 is CASSLGRGGGNEQFF. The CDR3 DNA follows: TGTGCCAGCAGCTTGGGCAGGGGCGGCGGCAATGAGCAGTTCTTC.

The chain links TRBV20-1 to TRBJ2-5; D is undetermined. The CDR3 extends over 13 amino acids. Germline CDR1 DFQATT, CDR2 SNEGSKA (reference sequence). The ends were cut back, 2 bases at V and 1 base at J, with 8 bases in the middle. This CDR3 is CSARSPSQETQYF. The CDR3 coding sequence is TGCAGTGCTAGATCCCCCTCCCAAGAGACCCAGTACTTC.

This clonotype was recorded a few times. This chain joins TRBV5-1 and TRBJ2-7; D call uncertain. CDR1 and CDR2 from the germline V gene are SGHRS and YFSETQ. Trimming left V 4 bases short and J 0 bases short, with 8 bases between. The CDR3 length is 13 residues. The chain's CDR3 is CASSQTPSYEQYV. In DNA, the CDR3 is TGCGCCAGCAGCCAAACCCCCTCCTACGAGCAGTACGTC.

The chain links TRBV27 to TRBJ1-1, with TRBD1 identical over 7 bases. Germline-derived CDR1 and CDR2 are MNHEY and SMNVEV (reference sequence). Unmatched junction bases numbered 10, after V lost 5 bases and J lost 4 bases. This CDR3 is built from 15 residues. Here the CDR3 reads CASSHGQAAPTEAFF. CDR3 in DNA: TGTGCCAGCAGTCATGGACAGGCGGCCCCCACTGAAGCTTTCTTT.

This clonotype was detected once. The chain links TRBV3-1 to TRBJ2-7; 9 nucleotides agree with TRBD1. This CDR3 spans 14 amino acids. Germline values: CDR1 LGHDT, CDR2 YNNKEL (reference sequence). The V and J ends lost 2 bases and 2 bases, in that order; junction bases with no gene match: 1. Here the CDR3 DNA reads TGTGCCAGCAGCCAAACAGGGGGCGCCTACGAGCAGTACTTC. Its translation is CASSQTGGAYEQYF.

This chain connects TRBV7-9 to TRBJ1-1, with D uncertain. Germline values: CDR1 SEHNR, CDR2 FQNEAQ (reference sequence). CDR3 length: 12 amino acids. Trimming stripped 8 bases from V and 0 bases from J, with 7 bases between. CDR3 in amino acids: CASGRMNTEAFF. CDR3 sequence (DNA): TGTGCCAGCGGACGGATGAACACTGAAGCTTTCTTT.